The T cell receptor (beta chain) described here comes from a study of type 1 and type 2 diabetes patients. Genomic DNA was the PCR template. Multiplex PCR with 30 forward and 13 reverse primers amplified the TCR beta CDR3. TCRdb used MiXCR to reprocess the multiplex PCR reads, holding one entry per CDR3 protein. The sample contains around 300,000 distinct CDR3 sequences, around 47% of which appear only once. This CDR3 contains 16 residues. With 5 bases clipped from V and 8 bases from J, the junction kept 13 bases outside the gene matches. The germline V gene has CDR1 LNHDA and CDR2 SQIVND (reference sequence).

The clonotype originates from a man aged 18 to 35 with type 2 diabetes. This chain joins TRBV19 and TRBJ1-5; 9 nucleotides match TRBD1. Material for sequencing was peripheral blood mononuclear cells (PBMCs). CDR3 nucleotide sequence: TGTGCCAGTAGTTTCAGCCGGGACAGGGCACGAGAGCCCCAGCATTTT. This sequence encodes CASSFSRDRAREPQHF.